This entry lists 24 T cell receptor beta chains sequenced from one sample in a study of OX40 agonist ivuxolimab in advanced cancers. The assay was immunoSEQ multiplex PCR, and TCRdb's table has in-frame clones only and misses some. The sample contains 31,000 or so clones, roughly 84% of which appear only once. This sample comprised CD4+ or CD8+ T cells sorted from blood, obtained in a trial of the OX40 agonist ivuxolimab. These receptors all come from an adult with an advanced solid tumor such as melanoma, head and neck, liver or kidney cancer.

This chain joins TRBV11-3 and TRBJ2-5, with D perhaps matching TRBD2 (5 bases). In germline, CDR1 is SGHNT, CDR2 YENEEA. The CDR3 is made up of 14 amino acids. Trimming shortened V by 5 bases and J by 2 bases, and 12 bases separated the two germline ends. In DNA, the CDR3 is TGTGCCAGCAGCCAGACTCCGGGACAAGAGACCCAGTACTTC. It yields the protein CASSQTPGQETQYF.

J is TRBJ1-1 and V is TRBV13; D unclear. Trimming took off 0 bases at V and 1 base at J, with 6 bases between the two ends. Germline CDR1 reads PRHDT; CDR2 reads FYEKMQ (reference sequence). This CDR3 has 14 residues. The CDR3 DNA sequence: TGTGCCAGCAGCTTAGGAGTGGGGAACACTGAAGCTTTCTTT. Translation: CASSLGVGNTEAFF. Variable domain in full (rest from reference TRBV13 and TRBJ1-1): AAGVIQSPRHLIKEKRETATLKCYPIPRHDTVYWYQQGPGQDPQFLISFYEKMQSDKGSIPDRFSAQQFSDYHSELNMSSLELGDSALYFCASSLGVGNTEAFFGQGTRLTVV.

The chain has TRBV27 and TRBJ1-5; D might be TRBD1 (6 bases). This CDR3 has 13 residues. Germline lookup yields CDR1 MNHEY and CDR2 SMNVEV (reference sequence). The V end was cut by 9 bases, the J end by 4 bases, with 13 bases between. The CDR3 reads CASQGSWNQPQHF. The CDR3 DNA sequence: TGTGCCAGTCAGGGGTCGTGGAATCAGCCCCAGCATTTT.

The V gene is TRBV27, the J gene TRBJ2-5; TRBD2 is a possible D gene (7 bases). The germline V gene encodes CDR1 MNHEY and CDR2 SMNVEV (reference sequence). This CDR3 is built from 15 residues. V was clipped by 6 bases and J by 2 bases, with 16 bases between them. The DNA of the CDR3 is TGTGCCAGCAGACCGTTCGGGGGGCGGCAAGAGACCCAGTACTTC. This encodes CASRPFGGRQETQYF.

V and J are TRBV7-9 and TRBJ2-7; TRBD2 aligns across 15 bases. V lost 6 bases to trimming and J lost 6 bases; unmatched junction nucleotides: 9. This CDR3 region has 16 residues. The germline V gene has CDR1 SEHNR and CDR2 FQNEAQ (reference sequence). CDR3 in amino acids: CASRAGLAGGPSEQYF. CDR3 DNA sequence: TGTGCCAGCAGAGCCGGACTAGCGGGAGGGCCAAGCGAGCAGTACTTC.

The CDR3 loop is CASSSRLAGGDTQYF. The CDR3, as DNA: TGTGCCAGCAGTTCTAGACTAGCGGGGGGAGATACGCAGTATTTT. J is TRBJ2-3 and V is TRBV27; 13 nucleotides line up with TRBD2. CDR3 size: 15 residues. The junction had 3 bases not matched to a gene; V was cut back by 4 bases and J by 5 bases. The germline V gene encodes CDR1 MNHEY and CDR2 SMNVEV (reference sequence).

The gene calls are TRBV9 and TRBJ2-7; D is uncertain. Germline assignment: CDR1 SGDLS and CDR2 YYNGEE. CDR3 size: 13 residues. Trimming took 7 bases from V and 6 from J, leaving 17 bases between them. The CDR3 DNA reads TGTGCCAGCTCACCGTGGGGTTGGGCCGAGCAGTACTTC. Residues: CASSPWGWAEQYF.

The chain is built from TRBV2 and TRBJ1-1; perhaps TRBD1 as D (6 bases). Germline CDR1 is SNHLY and CDR2 is FYNNEI. V was cut by 2 bases and J by 11 bases, with 15 bases left in between. The CDR3 length is 13 residues. CDR3 nucleotide sequence: TGTGCCAGCAGTGAATTAAGACAGGTTTGGGCTTTCTTT. This sequence encodes CASSELRQVWAFF.

The V and J genes are TRBV2 and TRBJ1-6, with 9 nucleotides matching TRBD1. The CDR3 has 16 amino acids. The germline V gene has CDR1 SNHLY and CDR2 FYNNEI. V shed 6 bases and J 2 bases; nucleotides not matched to a gene: 5. In DNA form, the CDR3 reads TGTGCCAGCAGGACGGGACAGGGCACCTATAATTCACCCCTCCACTTT. Translating it yields CASRTGQGTYNSPLHF.

The sample holds one count of this clone. This rearrangement joins TRBV27 to TRBJ2-1; no firm D call. The CDR3 covers 13 residues. CDR1 and CDR2 from the germline V gene are MNHEY and SMNVEV (reference sequence). Trimming shortened V by 3 bases and J by 9 bases, and 12 bases separated the two germline ends. In DNA, the CDR3 is TGTGCCAGCAGTTTTAAGGGCCGTGGTGAGCAGTTCTTC. Its translation: CASSFKGRGEQFF.

The chain employs TRBV5-1 and TRBJ1-3, with 7 nucleotides matching TRBD1. The CDR3 sequence is 17 residues long. The junction had 8 bases not matched to a gene; V was cut back by 0 bases and J by 2 bases. Germline loops: CDR1 SGHRS, CDR2 YFSETQ. The CDR3 DNA reads as TGCGCCAGCAGCTTGGCCGTAGAAAGGGGGCCTGGAAACACCATATATTTT. Translation gives CASSLAVERGPGNTIYF.

J is TRBJ2-7 and V is TRBV28; no definite D call. The V and J ends lost 5 bases and 3 bases respectively, with 5 bases between them. The CDR3 sequence is 11 residues long. Germline lookup yields CDR1 MDHEN and CDR2 SYDVKM. The CDR3 spells CASSTYYEQYF. DNA of the CDR3: TGTGCCAGCAGTACCTACTACGAGCAGTACTTC.

A word on this clone: Within the sample, other DNA sequences also encode this same CDR3. The chain employs TRBV27 and TRBJ2-7; the match to TRBD1 covers 8 bases. The CDR3 runs 14 residues. Per germline, CDR1 MNHEY and CDR2 SMNVEV (reference sequence). Trimming at V came to 6 bases and at J to 4 bases, leaving 8 bases not matched to a gene. The CDR3 bases are TGTGCCAGCAGCTCCGGGACAGGCGGTTACGAGCAGTACTTC. Protein product: CASSSGTGGYEQYF.

This clone was found a few times. J is TRBJ2-7 and V is TRBV19; D is possibly TRBD1 (5 bases). Trimming pared 0 bases from V and 3 bases from J, leaving 12 bases between. The CDR3 is 15 residues long. Germline lookup yields CDR1 LNHDA and CDR2 SQIVND (reference sequence). CDR3 residues: CASSIDPGFLYEQYF. In nucleotides, the CDR3 is TGTGCCAGTAGTATAGATCCAGGGTTCCTCTACGAGCAGTACTTC.

The chain links TRBV2 to TRBJ2-7; 8 bases fit TRBD1. The CDR3 length is 14 residues. The V segment lost 9 bases and the J segment 1 base; nucleotides outside the gene matches: 8. The V gene's germline CDR1 is SNHLY and CDR2 FYNNEI. The CDR3 nucleotides are TGTGCCAGTCACCCAGGGGGCGCATCCTACGAGCAGTACTTC. Translated, it gives CASHPGGASYEQYF.

The V and J genes are TRBV27 and TRBJ2-2; 7 nucleotides align to TRBD2. V was clipped by 0 bases and J by 4 bases; unmatched bases: 8. The CDR3 length is 17 residues. Germline V gene lookup returns CDR1 MNHEY and CDR2 SMNVEV (reference sequence). CDR3 nucleotides: TGTGCCAGCAGTTTATCAGCTCGCCCGGGGGGCACCGGGGAGCTGTTTTTT. It is translated as CASSLSARPGGTGELFF.

The chain has TRBV27 and TRBJ2-2; D not resolved. Germline-derived CDR1 and CDR2 are MNHEY and SMNVEV (reference sequence). The germline V and J ends were trimmed by 5 bases and 3 bases, with 7 bases remaining between them. This CDR3 is built from 13 residues. DNA for the CDR3: TGTGCCAGCAGTGTCACCTACACCGGGGAGCTGTTTTTT. This codes for CASSVTYTGELFF.

The chain employs TRBV28 and TRBJ2-5; a weak D match, TRBD1 (6 bases). V dropped 5 bases and J dropped 3 bases, with 19 bases sitting between them. Germline V gene data show CDR1 as MDHEN and CDR2 as SYDVKM. CDR3 length: 16 amino acids. In nucleotides, the CDR3 is TGTGCCAGCAGTCCTACAGGGCTAGGTCTAGAAGAGACCCAGTACTTC. This encodes CASSPTGLGLEETQYF.

V is TRBV6-5 and J is TRBJ2-1, with 8 nucleotides matching TRBD2. With 2 bases clipped from V and 12 bases from J, the junction kept 9 bases outside the gene matches. CDR1 and CDR2 from the germline V gene are MNHEY and SVGAGI. CDR3 length equals 14 residues. Here the CDR3 DNA reads TGTGCCAGCAGTTACGAGAGGACTAGCAAGGGGCAGTTCTTC. Its translation is CASSYERTSKGQFF.

This chain uses TRBV30 with TRBJ2-7; 8 bases are shared with TRBD1. The CDR3 has 14 amino acids. The V gene's germline CDR1 is GTSNPN and CDR2 SVGIG (reference sequence). Trimming cost V 1 base and J 2 bases; bases outside gene matches: 4. In DNA, the CDR3 is TGTGCCTGGAGTGCCGGGACAGGCGCCTACGAGCAGTACTTC. Its protein is CAWSAGTGAYEQYF.

The rearrangement joins TRBV27 to TRBJ1-2; D unresolved. The CDR3 covers 11 residues. Between the trimmed V and J ends, which lost 10 bases and 5 bases, there was a span of 11 bases. Germline V CDR1 and CDR2: MNHEY, SMNVEV (reference sequence). The chain's CDR3 is CATWGGYGYTF. Written as DNA, the CDR3 is TGTGCCACTTGGGGAGGGTATGGCTACACCTTC.

This clone was seen only once. Written as DNA, the CDR3 is TGTGCCAGCAGCCCCGACAGGGGGCCGAGAGGCTACACCTTC. It yields the protein CASSPDRGPRGYTF. The genes are TRBV7-2 and TRBJ1-2, with 10 nucleotides matching TRBD1. Germline CDR1 is SGHTA and CDR2 is FQGNSA. After removal of 5 bases from V and 8 bases from J, the junction contained 8 bases not matched to a gene. The CDR3 runs 14 residues.

The genes are TRBV19 and TRBJ2-7; D gene unclear. Per germline, CDR1 LNHDA and CDR2 SQIVND (reference sequence). This CDR3 has 13 residues. Trimming pared 7 bases from V and 0 bases from J, leaving 10 bases between. CDR3 in DNA: TGTGCCAGTAATGACGGATACTCCTACGAGCAGTACTTC. Protein: CASNDGYSYEQYF.

For this clone: An end of the junction does not agree with germline; a read error may underlie this. This chain links TRBV27 with TRBJ2-3; TRBD2 matches at 13 bases. This CDR3 contains 18 residues. The V gene's germline CDR1 is MNHEY and CDR2 SMNVEV (reference sequence). The DNA of the CDR3 is TGTACCAGCAGTTTATCAACACTAGCGGGGGGGCCGACAGATACGCAGTATTTT. Its translation: CTSSLSTLAGGPTDTQYF.